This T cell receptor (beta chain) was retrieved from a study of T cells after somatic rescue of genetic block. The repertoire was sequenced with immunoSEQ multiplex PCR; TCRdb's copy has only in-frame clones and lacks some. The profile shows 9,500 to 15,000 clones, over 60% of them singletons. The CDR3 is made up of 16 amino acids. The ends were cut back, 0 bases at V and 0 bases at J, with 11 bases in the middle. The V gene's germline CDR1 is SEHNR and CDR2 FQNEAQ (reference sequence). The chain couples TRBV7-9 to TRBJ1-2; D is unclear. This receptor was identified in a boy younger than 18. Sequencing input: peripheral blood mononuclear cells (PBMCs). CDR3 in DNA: TGTGCCAGCAGCTTAGCGCGTGGATTAACTAACTATGGCTACACCTTC. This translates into CASSLARGLTNYGYTF. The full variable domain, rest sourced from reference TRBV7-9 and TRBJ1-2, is DTGVSQNPRHKITKRGQNVTFRCDPISEHNRLYWYRQTLGQGPEFLTYFQNEAQLEKSRLLSDRFSAERPKGSFSTLEIQRTEQGDSAMYLCASSLARGLTNYGYTFGSGTRLTVV.